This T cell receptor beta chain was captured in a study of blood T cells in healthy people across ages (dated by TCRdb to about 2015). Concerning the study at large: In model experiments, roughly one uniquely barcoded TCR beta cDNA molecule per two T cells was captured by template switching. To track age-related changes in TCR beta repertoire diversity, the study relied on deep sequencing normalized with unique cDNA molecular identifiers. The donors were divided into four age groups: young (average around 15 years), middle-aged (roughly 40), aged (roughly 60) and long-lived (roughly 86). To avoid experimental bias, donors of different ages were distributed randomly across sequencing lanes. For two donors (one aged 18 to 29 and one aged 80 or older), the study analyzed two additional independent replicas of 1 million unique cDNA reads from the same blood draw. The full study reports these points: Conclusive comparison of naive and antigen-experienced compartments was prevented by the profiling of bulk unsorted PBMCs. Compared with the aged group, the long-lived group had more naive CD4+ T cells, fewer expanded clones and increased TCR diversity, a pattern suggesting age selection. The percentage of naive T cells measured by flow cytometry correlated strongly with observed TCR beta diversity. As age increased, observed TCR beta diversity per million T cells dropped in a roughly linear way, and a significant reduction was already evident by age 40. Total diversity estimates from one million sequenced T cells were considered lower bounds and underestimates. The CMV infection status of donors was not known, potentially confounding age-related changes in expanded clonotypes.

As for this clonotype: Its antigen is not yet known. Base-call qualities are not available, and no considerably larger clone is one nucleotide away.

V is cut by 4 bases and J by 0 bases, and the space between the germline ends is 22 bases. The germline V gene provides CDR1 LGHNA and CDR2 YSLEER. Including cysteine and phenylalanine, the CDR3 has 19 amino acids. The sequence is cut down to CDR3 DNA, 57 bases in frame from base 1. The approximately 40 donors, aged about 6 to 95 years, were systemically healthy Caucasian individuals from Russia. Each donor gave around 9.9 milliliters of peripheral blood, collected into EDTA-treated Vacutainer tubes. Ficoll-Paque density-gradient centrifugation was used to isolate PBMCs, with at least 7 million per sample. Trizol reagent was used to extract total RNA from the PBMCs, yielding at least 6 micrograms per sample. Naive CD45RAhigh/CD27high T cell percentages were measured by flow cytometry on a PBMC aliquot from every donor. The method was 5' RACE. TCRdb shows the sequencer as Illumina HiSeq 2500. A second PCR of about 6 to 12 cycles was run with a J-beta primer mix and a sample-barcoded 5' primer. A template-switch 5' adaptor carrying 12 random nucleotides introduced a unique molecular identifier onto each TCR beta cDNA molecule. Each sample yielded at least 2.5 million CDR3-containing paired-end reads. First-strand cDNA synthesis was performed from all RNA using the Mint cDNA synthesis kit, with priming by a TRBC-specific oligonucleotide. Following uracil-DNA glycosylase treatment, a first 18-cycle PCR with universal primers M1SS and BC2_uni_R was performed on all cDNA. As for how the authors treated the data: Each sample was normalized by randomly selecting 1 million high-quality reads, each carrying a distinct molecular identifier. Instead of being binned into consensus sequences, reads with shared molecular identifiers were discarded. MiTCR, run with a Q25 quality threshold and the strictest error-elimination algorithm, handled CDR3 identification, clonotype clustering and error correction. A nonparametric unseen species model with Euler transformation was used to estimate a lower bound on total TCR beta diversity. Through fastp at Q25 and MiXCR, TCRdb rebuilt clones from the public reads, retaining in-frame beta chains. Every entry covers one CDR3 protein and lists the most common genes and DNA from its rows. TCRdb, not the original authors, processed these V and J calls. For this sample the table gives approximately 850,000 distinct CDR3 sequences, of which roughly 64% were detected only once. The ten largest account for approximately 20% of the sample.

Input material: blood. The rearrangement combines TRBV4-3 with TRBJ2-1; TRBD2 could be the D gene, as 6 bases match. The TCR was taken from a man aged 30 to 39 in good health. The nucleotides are TGCGCCAGCAGCCGGTTGAACTCACTTGCCGGGAGCTCCTACAATGAGCAGTTCTTC. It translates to CASSRLNSLAGSSYNEQFF.